The TCR beta chain under discussion was sequenced for a study of T cell responses to AZD1222 COVID-19 vaccine. Study results and caveats: Females outnumbered males among donors, who were mostly white British; clonal diversity was possibly underestimated. The study sampled repertoires only after the peak T cell response.

With respect to this clone: Its antigen remains unknown.

The data were produced by immunoSEQ multiplex PCR, yet TCRdb's version contains in-frame clones alone and is incomplete. The table includes about 140,000 clones, approximately 90% detected once. Germline CDR1 and CDR2: SGHNT and YENEEA. With 5 bases clipped from V and 8 bases from J, the junction kept 4 bases outside the gene matches. The CDR3 has 13 amino acids. This sample comprised peripheral blood, obtained on day 0 of AZD1222 vaccination. The clonotype was recovered from an adult in good health. The rearrangement links TRBV11-3 to TRBJ1-4, with 8 bases fitting TRBD1. CDR3 sequence (DNA): TGTGCCAGCAGCACTGACAGGGGAGAAAAACTGTTTTTT. This translates into CASSTDRGEKLFF.